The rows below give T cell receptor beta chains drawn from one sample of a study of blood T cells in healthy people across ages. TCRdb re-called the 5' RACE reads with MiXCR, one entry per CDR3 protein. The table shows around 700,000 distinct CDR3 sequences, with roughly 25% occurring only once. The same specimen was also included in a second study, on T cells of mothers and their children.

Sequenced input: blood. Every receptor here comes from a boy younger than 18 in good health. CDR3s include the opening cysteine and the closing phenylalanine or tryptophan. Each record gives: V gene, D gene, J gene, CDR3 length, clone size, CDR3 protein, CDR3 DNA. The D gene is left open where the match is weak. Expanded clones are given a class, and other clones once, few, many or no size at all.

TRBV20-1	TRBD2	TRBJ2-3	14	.	CSASGLAGTDTQYF	TGCAGTGCTAGTGGGCTAGCGGGGACAGATACGCAGTATTTT
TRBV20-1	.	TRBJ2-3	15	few	CSARPGAPRTDTQYF	TGCAGTGCTAGACCCGGTGCCCCTCGCACAGATACGCAGTATTTT
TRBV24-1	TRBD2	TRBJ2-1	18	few	CATSDIGLAGASDNEQFF	TGTGCCACCAGTGATATCGGACTAGCGGGAGCTTCGGACAATGAGCAGTTCTTC
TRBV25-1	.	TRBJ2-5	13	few	CACSEWGRETQYF	TGTGCCTGCAGTGAGTGGGGAAGAGAGACCCAGTACTTC
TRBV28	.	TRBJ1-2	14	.	CASSPGYGRYGYTF	TGTGCCAGCAGCCCAGGGTACGGTCGCTATGGCTACACCTTC
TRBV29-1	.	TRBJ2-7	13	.	CSAAPQGRYEQYF	TGCAGCGCCGCTCCTCAGGGCCGGTACGAGCAGTACTTC
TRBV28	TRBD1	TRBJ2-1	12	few	CASSSGGVEQFF	TGTGCCAGCAGTTCAGGGGGAGTGGAGCAGTTCTTC
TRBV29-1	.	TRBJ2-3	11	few	CSVATTDTQYF	TGCAGCGTTGCAACAACAGATACGCAGTATTTT
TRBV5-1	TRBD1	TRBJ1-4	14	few	CASSFFGQGEKLFF	TGCGCCAGCAGCTTTTTCGGACAGGGTGAAAAACTGTTTTTT
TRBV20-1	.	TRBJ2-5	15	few	CSARDLGAAQETQYF	TGCAGTGCTAGAGATCTTGGGGCGGCCCAAGAGACCCAGTACTTC
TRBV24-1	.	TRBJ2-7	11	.	CATSEGSEQYF	TGTGCCACCAGTGAGGGGTCCGAGCAGTACTTC
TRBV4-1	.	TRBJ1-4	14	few	CASSQKVRDEKLFF	TGCGCCAGCAGCCAGAAGGTGAGGGATGAAAAACTGTTTTTT
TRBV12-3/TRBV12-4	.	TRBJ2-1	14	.	CASSFRDRNNEQFF	TGTGCCAGCAGTTTCAGGGACCGCAACAATGAGCAGTTCTTC
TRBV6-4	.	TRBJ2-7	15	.	CAAWAAGLTHYEQYF	TGTGCCGCATGGGCGGCGGGGCTAACTCACTACGAGCAGTACTTC
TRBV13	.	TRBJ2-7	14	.	CASSYLRGAYEQYF	TGTGCCAGCAGCTATCTCAGGGGGGCCTACGAGCAGTACTTC
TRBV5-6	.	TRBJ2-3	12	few	CASSLPWDTQYF	TGTGCCAGCAGCCTCCCGTGGGATACGCAGTATTTT
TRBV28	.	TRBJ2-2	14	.	CASSLWDGTGELFF	TGTGCCAGCAGTTTGTGGGATGGGACCGGGGAGCTGTTTTTT
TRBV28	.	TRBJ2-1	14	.	CASSLSGIGNEQFF	TGTGCCAGCAGTTTATCCGGGATTGGAAATGAGCAGTTCTTC
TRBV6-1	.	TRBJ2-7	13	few	CASSENGSYEQYF	TGTGCCAGCAGTGAAAACGGATCCTACGAGCAGTACTTC
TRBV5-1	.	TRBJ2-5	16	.	CASSARGTGPQETQYF	TGCGCCAGCAGCGCGCGGGGGACAGGACCCCAAGAGACCCAGTACTTC
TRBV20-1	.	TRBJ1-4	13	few	CSARDGIGEKLFF	TGCAGTGCTAGAGACGGGATCGGCGAAAAACTGTTTTTT
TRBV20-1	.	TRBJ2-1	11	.	CSATKDNEQFF	TGCAGTGCCACAAAGGACAATGAGCAGTTCTTC
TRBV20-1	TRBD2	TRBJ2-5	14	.	CSANGGRETETQYF	TGCAGTGCTAACGGCGGGAGGGAGACGGAGACCCAGTACTTC
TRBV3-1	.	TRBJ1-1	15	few	CASSQDPGTNTEAFF	TGTGCCAGCAGCCAAGATCCAGGGACGAACACTGAAGCTTTCTTT
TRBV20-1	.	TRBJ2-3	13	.	CSASREHTDTQYF	TGCAGTGCTAGCAGGGAACACACAGATACGCAGTATTTT
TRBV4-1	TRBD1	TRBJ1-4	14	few	CASSGDRGDEKLFF	TGCGCCAGCAGCGGGGACAGGGGAGATGAAAAACTGTTTTTT
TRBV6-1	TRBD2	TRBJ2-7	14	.	CASSFGTSGNEQYF	TGTGCCAGCAGTTTTGGGACTAGCGGGAACGAGCAGTACTTC
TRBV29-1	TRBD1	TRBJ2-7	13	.	CSVETGTGVEQYF	TGCAGCGTGGAGACAGGGACAGGGGTCGAGCAGTACTTC
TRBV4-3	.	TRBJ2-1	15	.	CASSQDWGPGYEQFF	TGCGCCAGCAGCCAAGATTGGGGTCCCGGATATGAGCAGTTCTTC
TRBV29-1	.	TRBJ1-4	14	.	CSVEVPGDSEKLFF	TGCAGCGTTGAGGTACCAGGGGACTCTGAAAAACTGTTTTTT
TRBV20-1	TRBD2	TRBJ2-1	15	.	CSASHLAGGYNEQFF	TGCAGTGCTAGCCATCTAGCGGGGGGTTACAATGAGCAGTTCTTC
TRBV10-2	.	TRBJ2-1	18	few	CASSGSRFQGVGVNEQFF	TGCGCCAGCAGTGGGTCCCGATTCCAGGGTGTTGGGGTCAATGAGCAGTTCTTC